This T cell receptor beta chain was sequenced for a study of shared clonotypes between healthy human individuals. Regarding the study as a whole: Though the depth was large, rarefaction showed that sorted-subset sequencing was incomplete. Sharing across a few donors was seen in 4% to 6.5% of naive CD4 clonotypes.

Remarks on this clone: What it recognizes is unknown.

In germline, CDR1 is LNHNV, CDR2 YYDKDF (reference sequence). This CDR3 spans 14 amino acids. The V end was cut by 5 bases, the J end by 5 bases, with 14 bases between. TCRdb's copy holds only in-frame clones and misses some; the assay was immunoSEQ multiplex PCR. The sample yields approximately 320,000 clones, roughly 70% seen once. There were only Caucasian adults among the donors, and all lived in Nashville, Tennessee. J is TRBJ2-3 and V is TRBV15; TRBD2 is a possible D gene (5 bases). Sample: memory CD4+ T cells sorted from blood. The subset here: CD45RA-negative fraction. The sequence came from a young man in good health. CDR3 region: CATSWSGKGDTQYF. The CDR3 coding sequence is TGTGCCACCAGCTGGAGCGGAAAGGGAGATACGCAGTATTTT.